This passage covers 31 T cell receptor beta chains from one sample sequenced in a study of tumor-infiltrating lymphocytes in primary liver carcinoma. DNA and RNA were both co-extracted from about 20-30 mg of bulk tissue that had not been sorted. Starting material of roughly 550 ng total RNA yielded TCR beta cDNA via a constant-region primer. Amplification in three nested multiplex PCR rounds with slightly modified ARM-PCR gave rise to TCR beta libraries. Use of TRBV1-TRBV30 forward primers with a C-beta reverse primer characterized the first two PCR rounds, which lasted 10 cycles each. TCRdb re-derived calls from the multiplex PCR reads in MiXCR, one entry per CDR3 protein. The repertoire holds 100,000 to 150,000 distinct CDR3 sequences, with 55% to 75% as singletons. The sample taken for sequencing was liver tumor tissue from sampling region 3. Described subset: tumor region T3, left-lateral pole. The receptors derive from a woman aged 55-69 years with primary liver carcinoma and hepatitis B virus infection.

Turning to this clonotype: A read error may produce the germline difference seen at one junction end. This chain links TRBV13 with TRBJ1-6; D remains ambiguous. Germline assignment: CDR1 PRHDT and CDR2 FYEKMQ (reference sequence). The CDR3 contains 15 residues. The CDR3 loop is CVSSLDRGYNSPFHF. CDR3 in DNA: TGTGTCAGCAGCTTAGATCGAGGGTATAATTCACCCTTCCACTTT. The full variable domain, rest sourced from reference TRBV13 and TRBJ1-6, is AAGVIQSPRHLIKEKRETATLKCYPIPRHDTVYWYQQGPGQDPQFLISFYEKMQSDKGSIPDRFSAQQFSDYHSELNMSSLELGDSALYFCVSSLDRGYNSPFHFGNGTRLTVT.

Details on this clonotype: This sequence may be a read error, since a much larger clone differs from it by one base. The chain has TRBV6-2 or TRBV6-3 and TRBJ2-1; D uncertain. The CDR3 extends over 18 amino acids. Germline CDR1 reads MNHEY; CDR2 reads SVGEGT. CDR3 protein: CASGYSILRATSNNEQFF. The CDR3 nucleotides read TGTGCCAGCGGTTACTCGATTCTAAGGGCTACAAGCAACAATGAGCAGTTCTTC.

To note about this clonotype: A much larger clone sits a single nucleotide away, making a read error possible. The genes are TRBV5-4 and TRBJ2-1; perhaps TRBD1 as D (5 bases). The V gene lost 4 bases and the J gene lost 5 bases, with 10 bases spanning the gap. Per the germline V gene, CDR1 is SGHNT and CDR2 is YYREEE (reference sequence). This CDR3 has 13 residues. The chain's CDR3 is CASSIKGNNEQFF. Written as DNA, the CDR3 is TGTGCCAGCAGCATAAAGGGGAACAATGAGCAGTTCTTC.

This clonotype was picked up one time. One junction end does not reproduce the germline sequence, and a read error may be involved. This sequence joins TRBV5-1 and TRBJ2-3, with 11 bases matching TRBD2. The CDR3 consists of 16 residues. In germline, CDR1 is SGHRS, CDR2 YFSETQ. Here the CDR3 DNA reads TGCGCCAGCAGCTCCGGGACTAGCGGCTTCACAGACACGCAGTATTTT. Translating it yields CASSSGTSGFTDTQYF.

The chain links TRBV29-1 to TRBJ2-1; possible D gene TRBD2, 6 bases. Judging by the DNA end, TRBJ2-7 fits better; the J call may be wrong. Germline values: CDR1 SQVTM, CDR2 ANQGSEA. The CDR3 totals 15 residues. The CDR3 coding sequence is TGCAGCCTCACCCTGGCGGAGGGGAGATATAATGAGCAGTACTTC. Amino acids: CSLTLAEGRYNEQYF.

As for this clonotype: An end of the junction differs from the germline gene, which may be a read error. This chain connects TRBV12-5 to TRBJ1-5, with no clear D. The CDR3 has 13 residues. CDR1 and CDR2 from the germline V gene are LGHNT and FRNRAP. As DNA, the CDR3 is TGTGCTAGTGGTTTGGACGGGAGGCAGCCCCAACGTTTT. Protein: CASGLDGRQPQRF. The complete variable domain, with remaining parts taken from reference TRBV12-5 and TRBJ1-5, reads DARVTQTPRHKVTEMGQEVTMRCQPILGHNTVFWYRQTMMQGLELLAYFRNRAPLDDSGMPKDRFSAEMPDATLATLKIQPSEPRDSAVYFCASGLDGRQPQRFGDGTRLSIL.

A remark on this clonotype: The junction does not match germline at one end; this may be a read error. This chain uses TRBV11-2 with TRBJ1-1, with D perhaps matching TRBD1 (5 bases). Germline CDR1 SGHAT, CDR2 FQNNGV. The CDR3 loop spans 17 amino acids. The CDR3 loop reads CASSLWTWGDLNTEAFF. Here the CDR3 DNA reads TGTGCTAGCAGCTTATGGACATGGGGGGATCTGAACACTGAAGCTTTCTTT.

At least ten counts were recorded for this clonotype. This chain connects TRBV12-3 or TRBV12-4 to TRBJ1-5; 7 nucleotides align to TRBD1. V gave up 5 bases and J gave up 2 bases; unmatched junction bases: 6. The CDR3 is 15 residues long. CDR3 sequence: CASSPTGMGNQPQHF. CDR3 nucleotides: TGTGCCAGCAGTCCGACAGGGATGGGCAATCAGCCCCAGCATTTT.

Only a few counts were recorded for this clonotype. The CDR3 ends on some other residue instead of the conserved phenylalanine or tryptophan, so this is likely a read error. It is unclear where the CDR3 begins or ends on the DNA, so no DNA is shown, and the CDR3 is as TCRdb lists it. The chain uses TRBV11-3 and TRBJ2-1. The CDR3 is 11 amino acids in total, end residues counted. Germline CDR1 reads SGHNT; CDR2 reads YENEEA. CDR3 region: CASSLGVFWFS.

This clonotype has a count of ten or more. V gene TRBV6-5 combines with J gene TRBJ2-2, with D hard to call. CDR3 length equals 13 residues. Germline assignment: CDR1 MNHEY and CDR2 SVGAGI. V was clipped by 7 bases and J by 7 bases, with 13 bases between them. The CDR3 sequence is CASTPALLGELFF. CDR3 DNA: TGTGCCAGCACCCCCGCCCTACTCGGGGAGCTGTTTTTT.

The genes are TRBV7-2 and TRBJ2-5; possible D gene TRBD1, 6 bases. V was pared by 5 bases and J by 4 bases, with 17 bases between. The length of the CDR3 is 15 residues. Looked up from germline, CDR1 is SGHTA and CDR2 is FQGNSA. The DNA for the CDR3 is TGTGCCAGCAGCGTAGTAGGACAGCGTAGAGAGACCCAGTACTTC. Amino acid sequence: CASSVVGQRRETQYF.

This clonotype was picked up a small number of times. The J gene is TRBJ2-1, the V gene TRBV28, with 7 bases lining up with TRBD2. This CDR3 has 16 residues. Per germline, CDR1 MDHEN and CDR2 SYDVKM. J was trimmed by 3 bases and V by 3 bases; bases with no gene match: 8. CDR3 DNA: TGTGCCAGCAGTTTTTCGGGGAGGGCCATCTACAATGAGCAGTTCTTC. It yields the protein CASSFSGRAIYNEQFF. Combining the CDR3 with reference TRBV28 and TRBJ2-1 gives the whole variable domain DVKVTQSSRYLVKRTGEKVFLECVQDMDHENMFWYRQDPGLGLRLIYFSYDVKMKEKGDIPEGYSVSREKKERFSLILESASTNQTSMYLCASSFSGRAIYNEQFFGPGTRLTVL.

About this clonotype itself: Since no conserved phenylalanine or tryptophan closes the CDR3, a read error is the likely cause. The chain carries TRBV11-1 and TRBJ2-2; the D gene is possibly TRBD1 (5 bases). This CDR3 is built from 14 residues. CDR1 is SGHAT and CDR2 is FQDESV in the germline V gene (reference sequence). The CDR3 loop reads CTSRPSLDSGELFY. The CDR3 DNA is TGTACCAGCAGACCGAGCCTTGACAGCGGGGAGCTGTTTTAT.

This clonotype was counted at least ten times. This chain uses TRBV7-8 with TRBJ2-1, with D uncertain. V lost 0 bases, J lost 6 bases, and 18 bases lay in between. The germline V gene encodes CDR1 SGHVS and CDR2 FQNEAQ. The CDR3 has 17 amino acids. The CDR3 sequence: CASSLAPSPSYANEQFF. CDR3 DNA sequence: TGTGCCAGCAGCTTAGCACCCTCCCCTAGTTATGCCAATGAGCAGTTCTTC.

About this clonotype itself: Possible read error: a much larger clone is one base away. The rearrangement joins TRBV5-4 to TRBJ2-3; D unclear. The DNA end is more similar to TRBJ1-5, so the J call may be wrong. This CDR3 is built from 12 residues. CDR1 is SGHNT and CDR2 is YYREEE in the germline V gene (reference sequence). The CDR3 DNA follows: TGTGCCAGCAGCTTGGGCGAGGATACGCAGCATTTT. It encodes CASSLGEDTQHF.

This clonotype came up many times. CDR3 nucleotides: TGTGCCAGCAGTTTAGAGAGAAACATTCAGTACTTC. Translation gives CASSLERNIQYF. This chain joins TRBV12-3 or TRBV12-4 and TRBJ2-4; D unresolved. The germline V and J ends were trimmed by 1 base and 6 bases, with 4 bases remaining between them. CDR3 length: 12 amino acids.

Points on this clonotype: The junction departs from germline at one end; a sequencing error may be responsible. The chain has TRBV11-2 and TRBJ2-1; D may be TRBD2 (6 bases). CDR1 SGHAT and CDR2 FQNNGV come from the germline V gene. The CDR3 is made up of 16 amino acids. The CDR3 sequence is CANSPISGYSYNEQFF. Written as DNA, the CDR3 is TGTGCCAACAGCCCGATTAGCGGCTACTCCTACAATGAGCAGTTCTTC.

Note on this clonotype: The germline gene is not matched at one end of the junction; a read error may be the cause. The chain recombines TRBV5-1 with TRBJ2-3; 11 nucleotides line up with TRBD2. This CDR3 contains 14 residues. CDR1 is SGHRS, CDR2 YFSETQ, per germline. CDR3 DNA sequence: TGCGCCAACAGCCCAACTAGCGGGAGAGATACGCAGTATTTT. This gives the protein CANSPTSGRDTQYF.

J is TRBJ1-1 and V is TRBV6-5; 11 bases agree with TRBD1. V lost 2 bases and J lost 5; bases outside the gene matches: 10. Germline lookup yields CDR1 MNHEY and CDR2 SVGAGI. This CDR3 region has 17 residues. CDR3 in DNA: TGTGCCAGCAGTTACAGCCTGGGACAGGGGGAAATGACTGAAGCTTTCTTT. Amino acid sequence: CASSYSLGQGEMTEAFF.

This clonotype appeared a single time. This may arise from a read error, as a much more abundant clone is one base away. The CDR3 reads CASSPTGAGDEKLFF. The CDR3 DNA reads as TGTGCCAGCAGCCCAACAGGTGCGGGTGATGAAAAACTGTTTTTT. The chain is built from TRBV13 and TRBJ1-4, with D maybe TRBD1 (5 bases). V shed 5 bases and J shed 6 bases, with 16 bases lying between them. Germline CDR1 PRHDT, CDR2 FYEKMQ (reference sequence). The length of the CDR3 is 15 residues.

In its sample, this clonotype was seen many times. The CDR3 region is CASSLYSSSGANVLTF. CDR3 coding DNA: TGTGCCAGCAGCTTGTATTCTTCCTCTGGGGCCAACGTCCTGACTTTC. The chain joins TRBV5-6 to TRBJ2-6, with D uncertain. Germline values: CDR1 SGHDT, CDR2 YYEEEE. The CDR3 is made up of 16 amino acids. Between the trimmed V and J ends, which lost 1 base and 0 bases, there was a span of 8 bases. The full variable domain, its missing parts supplied by reference TRBV5-6 and TRBJ2-6, is DAGVTQSPTHLIKTRGQQVTLRCSPKSGHDTVSWYQQALGQGPQFIFQYYEEEERQRGNFPDRFSGHQFPNYSSELNVNALLLGDSALYLCASSLYSSSGANVLTFGAGSRLTVL.

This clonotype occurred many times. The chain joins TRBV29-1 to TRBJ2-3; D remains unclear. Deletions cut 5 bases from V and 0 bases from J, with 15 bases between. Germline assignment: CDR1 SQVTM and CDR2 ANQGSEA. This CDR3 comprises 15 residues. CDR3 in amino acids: CSVIIAAGSTDTQYF. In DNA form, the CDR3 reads TGCAGCGTTATCATCGCGGCAGGAAGCACAGATACGCAGTATTTT.

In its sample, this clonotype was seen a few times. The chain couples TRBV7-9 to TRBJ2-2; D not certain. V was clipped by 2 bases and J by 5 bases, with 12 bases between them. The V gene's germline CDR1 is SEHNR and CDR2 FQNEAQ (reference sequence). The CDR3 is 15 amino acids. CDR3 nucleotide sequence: TGTGCCAGCAGCTTATCGGGCTTCCCGACCGGGGAGCTGTTTTTT. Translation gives CASSLSGFPTGELFF.

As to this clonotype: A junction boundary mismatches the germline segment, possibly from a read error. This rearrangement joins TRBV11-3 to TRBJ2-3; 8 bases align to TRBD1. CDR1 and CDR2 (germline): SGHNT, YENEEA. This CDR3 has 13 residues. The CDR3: CVSSSQGTGSKYF. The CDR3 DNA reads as TGTGTCAGCAGCTCACAGGGGACAGGAAGCAAGTATTTT.

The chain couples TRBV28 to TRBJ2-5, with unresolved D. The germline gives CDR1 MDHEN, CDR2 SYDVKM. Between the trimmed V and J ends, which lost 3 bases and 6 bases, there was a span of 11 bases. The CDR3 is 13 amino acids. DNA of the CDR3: TGTGCCAGCAGTTTTCAGGATGGAAAGACCCAGTACTTC. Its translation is CASSFQDGKTQYF.

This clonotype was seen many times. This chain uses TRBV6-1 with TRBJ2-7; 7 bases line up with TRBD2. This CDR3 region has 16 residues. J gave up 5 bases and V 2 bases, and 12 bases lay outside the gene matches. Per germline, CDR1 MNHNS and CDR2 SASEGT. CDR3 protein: CASSEPPGGSRDEQYF. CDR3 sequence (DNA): TGTGCCAGCAGTGAACCCCCAGGCGGGAGCCGCGACGAGCAGTACTTC.

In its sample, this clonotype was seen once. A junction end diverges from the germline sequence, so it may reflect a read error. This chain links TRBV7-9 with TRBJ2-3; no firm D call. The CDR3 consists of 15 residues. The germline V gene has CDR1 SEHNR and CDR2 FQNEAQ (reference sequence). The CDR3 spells CASSLKIDSTDTQYF. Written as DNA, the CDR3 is TGTGCCAGTAGCTTAAAGATCGATAGCACAGATACGCAGTATTTT.

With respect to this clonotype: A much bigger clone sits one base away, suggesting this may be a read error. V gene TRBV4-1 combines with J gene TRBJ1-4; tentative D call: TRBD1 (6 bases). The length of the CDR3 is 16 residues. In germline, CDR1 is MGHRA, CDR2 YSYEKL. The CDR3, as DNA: TGCGCCAGCAACCAAGGGCCCGGGGGCTTTAATGAAAAACTGTTTTTT. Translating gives CASNQGPGGFNEKLFF.

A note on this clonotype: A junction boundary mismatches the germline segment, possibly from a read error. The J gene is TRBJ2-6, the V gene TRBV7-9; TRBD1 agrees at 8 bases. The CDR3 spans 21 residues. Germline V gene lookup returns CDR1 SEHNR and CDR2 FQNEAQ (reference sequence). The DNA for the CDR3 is TGTGCCAACAGCAAAGTCTGGGGGCAGGGGGCTACTAGCTCTGGGGCCAACGTCCTGACTTTC. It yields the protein CANSKVWGQGATSSGANVLTF. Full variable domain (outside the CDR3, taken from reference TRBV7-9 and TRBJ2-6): DTGVSQNPRHKITKRGQNVTFRCDPISEHNRLYWYRQTLGQGPEFLTYFQNEAQLEKSRLLSDRFSAERPKGSFSTLEIQRTEQGDSAMYLCANSKVWGQGATSSGANVLTFGAGSRLTVL.

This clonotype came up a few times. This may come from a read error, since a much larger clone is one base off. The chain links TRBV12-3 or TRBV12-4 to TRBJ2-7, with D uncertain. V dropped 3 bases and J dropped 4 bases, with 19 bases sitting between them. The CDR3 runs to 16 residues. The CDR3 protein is CASSLFGWSRAYEQYF. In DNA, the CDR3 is TGTGCCAGCAGTTTGTTCGGCTGGAGTCGTGCGTACGAGCAGTACTTC.

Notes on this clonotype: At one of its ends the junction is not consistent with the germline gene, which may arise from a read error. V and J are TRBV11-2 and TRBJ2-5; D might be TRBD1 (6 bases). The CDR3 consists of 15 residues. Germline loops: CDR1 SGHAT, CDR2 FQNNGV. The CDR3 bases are TGTGCTAGCAGCCTGATGGTGGGGGCTAAGGAGACCCAGTACTTC. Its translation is CASSLMVGAKETQYF. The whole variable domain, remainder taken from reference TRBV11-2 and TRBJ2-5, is EAGVAQSPRYKIIEKRQSVAFWCNPISGHATLYWYQQILGQGPKLLIQFQNNGVVDDSQLPKDRFSAERLKGVDSTLKIQPAKLEDSAVYLCASSLMVGAKETQYFGPGTRLLVL.